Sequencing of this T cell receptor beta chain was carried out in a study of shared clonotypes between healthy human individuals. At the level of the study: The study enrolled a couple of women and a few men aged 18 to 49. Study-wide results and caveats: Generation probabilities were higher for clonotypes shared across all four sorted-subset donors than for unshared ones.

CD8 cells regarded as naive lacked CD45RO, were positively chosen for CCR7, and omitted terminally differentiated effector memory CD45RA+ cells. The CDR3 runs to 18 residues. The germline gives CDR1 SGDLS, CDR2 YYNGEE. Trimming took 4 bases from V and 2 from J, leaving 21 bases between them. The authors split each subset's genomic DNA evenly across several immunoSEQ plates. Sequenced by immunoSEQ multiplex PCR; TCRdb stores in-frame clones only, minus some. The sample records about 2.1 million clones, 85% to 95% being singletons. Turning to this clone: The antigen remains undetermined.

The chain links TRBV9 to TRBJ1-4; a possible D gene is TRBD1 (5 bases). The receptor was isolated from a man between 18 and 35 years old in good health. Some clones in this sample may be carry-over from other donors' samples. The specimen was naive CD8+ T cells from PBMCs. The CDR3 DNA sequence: TGTGCCAGCAGCCCATACGACAGATTCCCCGCGACTAATGAAAAACTGTTTTTT. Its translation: CASSPYDRFPATNEKLFF.